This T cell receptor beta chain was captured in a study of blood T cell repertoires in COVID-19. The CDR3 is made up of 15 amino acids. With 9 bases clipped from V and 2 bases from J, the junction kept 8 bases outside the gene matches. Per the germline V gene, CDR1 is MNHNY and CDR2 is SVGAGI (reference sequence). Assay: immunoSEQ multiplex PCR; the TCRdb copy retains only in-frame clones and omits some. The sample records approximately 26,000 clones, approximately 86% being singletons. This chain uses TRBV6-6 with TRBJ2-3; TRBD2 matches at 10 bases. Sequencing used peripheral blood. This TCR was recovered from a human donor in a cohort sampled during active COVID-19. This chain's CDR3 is CASLAGARPTDTQYF. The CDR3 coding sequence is TGTGCCAGTCTAGCGGGGGCCCGTCCCACAGATACGCAGTATTTT.